The rows below give T cell receptor beta chains drawn from one sample of a study of persistence of HIV-infected CD4 T cells. Antigens of these TCRs are unknown. Assay used: immunoSEQ multiplex PCR; TCRdb lists only in-frame clones, some missing. The profile shows 40,000 to 45,000 clones, roughly nine tenths of them singletons. Sample: CD4+ T cells sorted from PBMCs after roughly 18-hour stimulation, taken from a patient who received antiretroviral therapy. The receptor source for this set is an adult man with HIV who was CMV-seropositive. The CDR3 runs from the conserved cysteine through the conserved F or W. Each record gives: clone size, J gene, D gene, V gene, CDR3 protein, CDR3 DNA. D genes are given only for firm matches. Clone size is shown for a subset of rows, as once, few, many or a class of expanded clone.

size: NA
J: TRBJ1-4
D: TRBD1
V: TRBV6-5
CDR3: CASILDRGNEKLFF
DNA: TGTGCCAGCATCCTAGACAGGGGGAATGAAAAACTGTTTTTT

size: NA
J: TRBJ2-4
D: TRBD1
V: TRBV10-1
CDR3: CASSNRDRALVAKNIQYF
DNA: TGCGCCAGCAGTAACCGGGACAGGGCATTGGTGGCCAAAAACATTCAGTACTTC

size: few
J: TRBJ1-3
D: NA
V: TRBV2
CDR3: CASSGTGNTIYF
DNA: TGTGCCAGCAGTGGTACTGGAAACACCATATATTTT

size: NA
J: TRBJ2-7
D: TRBD1
V: TRBV28
CDR3: CASSLYQGAHLEQYF
DNA: TGTGCCAGCAGTTTATACCAGGGGGCACACCTCGAGCAGTACTTC

size: NA
J: TRBJ1-1
D: NA
V: TRBV18
CDR3: CASSRDGNTEAFF
DNA: TGTGCCAGCTCAAGGGACGGGAACACTGAAGCTTTCTTT

size: NA
J: TRBJ2-7
D: TRBD1
V: TRBV3-1/TRBV3-2
CDR3: CASSKGQGVYEQYF
DNA: TGTGCCAGCAGCAAAGGGCAGGGGGTCTACGAGCAGTACTTC

size: NA
J: TRBJ2-2
D: TRBD1
V: TRBV7-7
CDR3: CASSLDRGQGGELFF
DNA: TGTGCCAGCAGCCTCGACAGGGGGCAAGGCGGGGAGCTGTTTTTT

size: few
J: TRBJ1-2
D: NA
V: TRBV10-3
CDR3: CAITTGLVNYGYTF
DNA: TGTGCCATCACCACAGGTTTGGTAAACTATGGCTACACCTTC

size: NA
J: TRBJ1-1
D: NA
V: TRBV20-1
CDR3: CSASGGQGNTEAFF
DNA: TGCAGTGCTAGTGGGGGGCAGGGGAACACTGAAGCTTTCTTT

size: NA
J: TRBJ2-3
D: NA
V: TRBV3-1/TRBV3-2
CDR3: CASSPGPNAADTQYF
DNA: TGTGCCAGCAGCCCCGGGCCGAACGCAGCTGATACGCAGTATTTT

size: NA
J: TRBJ1-2
D: TRBD1
V: TRBV6-2/TRBV6-3
CDR3: CASSYRQGESSYGYTF
DNA: TGTGCCAGCAGTTACAGACAGGGAGAAAGTTCCTATGGCTACACCTTC

size: NA
J: TRBJ1-2
D: TRBD1
V: TRBV3-1/TRBV3-2
CDR3: CASSQGEGARGYTF
DNA: TGTGCCAGCAGCCAAGGGGAGGGGGCGCGCGGCTACACCTTC

size: few
J: TRBJ1-2
D: NA
V: TRBV27
CDR3: CASSFYPRSGRGDYGYTF
DNA: TGTGCCAGCAGTTTCTACCCCCGGAGTGGAAGGGGAGACTATGGCTACACCTTC

size: NA
J: TRBJ2-1
D: NA
V: TRBV7-3
CDR3: CASSPNGSPKSEQFF
DNA: TGTGCCAGCAGCCCCAATGGTTCCCCCAAGAGTGAGCAGTTCTTC

size: NA
J: TRBJ2-1
D: TRBD2
V: TRBV6-2/TRBV6-3
CDR3: CASSSASRGGPLDEQFF
DNA: TGTGCCAGCAGTTCCGCTAGCCGGGGGGGCCCTCTGGATGAGCAGTTCTTC

size: NA
J: TRBJ1-2
D: TRBD1
V: TRBV5-6
CDR3: CASSLGTGYSSGYTF
DNA: TGTGCCAGCAGCTTAGGGACAGGGTATAGCTCTGGCTACACCTTC

size: NA
J: TRBJ2-7
D: TRBD1
V: TRBV7-8
CDR3: CASSHWDRGSSQNYEQYF
DNA: TGTGCCAGCAGCCACTGGGACAGGGGGTCGTCTCAGAACTACGAGCAGTACTTC

size: NA
J: TRBJ1-1
D: TRBD1
V: TRBV5-1
CDR3: CASSLVGGQGEAFF
DNA: TGCGCCAGCAGCTTGGTGGGGGGACAGGGCGAAGCTTTCTTT

size: NA
J: TRBJ2-1
D: TRBD2
V: TRBV19
CDR3: CASSPGLAGGRNEQFF
DNA: TGTGCCAGTAGTCCGGGACTAGCGGGGGGGAGGAATGAGCAGTTCTTC

size: NA
J: TRBJ2-5
D: NA
V: TRBV5-1
CDR3: CASSLGESETQYF
DNA: TGCGCCAGCAGCCTCGGGGAGAGTGAGACCCAGTACTTC

size: NA
J: TRBJ1-6
D: NA
V: TRBV10-3
CDR3: CAISESRAGGNSPLHF
DNA: TGTGCCATCAGTGAGTCGAGGGCTGGGGGGAATTCACCCCTCCACTTT

size: NA
J: TRBJ1-1
D: NA
V: TRBV2
CDR3: CASSVWQGNTEAFF
DNA: TGTGCCAGCAGTGTATGGCAGGGCAACACTGAAGCTTTCTTT

size: once
J: TRBJ1-2
D: NA
V: TRBV12-3/TRBV12-4
CDR3: CASSLERDYGYTF
DNA: TGTGCCAGCAGTTTAGAAAGGGACTATGGCTACACCTTC

size: NA
J: TRBJ2-3
D: NA
V: TRBV7-2
CDR3: CASSFVGDSTDTQYF
DNA: TGTGCCAGCAGCTTTGTCGGGGATAGCACAGATACGCAGTATTTT

size: NA
J: TRBJ2-1
D: TRBD2
V: TRBV6-5
CDR3: CASSSGGAFHEQFF
DNA: TGTGCCAGCTCCAGCGGGGGGGCCTTCCATGAGCAGTTCTTC

size: NA
J: TRBJ1-2
D: NA
V: TRBV19
CDR3: CASTSVTAEANYGYTF
DNA: TGTGCCAGTACCTCGGTCACCGCCGAAGCTAACTATGGCTACACCTTC

size: NA
J: TRBJ2-4
D: NA
V: TRBV28
CDR3: CASSLVVPKNIQYF
DNA: TGTGCCAGCAGTTTGGTAGTCCCCAAAAACATTCAGTACTTC

size: NA
J: TRBJ2-1
D: NA
V: TRBV28
CDR3: CASSFRLNEQFF
DNA: TGTGCCAGCAGTTTTAGGCTCAATGAGCAGTTCTTC

size: NA
J: TRBJ1-6
D: NA
V: TRBV11-1
CDR3: CASSLESVYNSPLHF
DNA: TGTGCCAGCAGCTTAGAGAGTGTGTATAATTCACCCCTCCACTTT

size: NA
J: TRBJ1-4
D: NA
V: TRBV19
CDR3: CASSPEKGRNEKLFF
DNA: TGTGCCAGTAGTCCTGAGAAGGGGCGTAATGAAAAACTGTTTTTT

size: NA
J: TRBJ2-7
D: NA
V: TRBV12-3/TRBV12-4
CDR3: CASSKQGSIGYF
DNA: TGTGCCAGCAGTAAACAGGGTTCAATTGGGTACTTC

size: NA
J: TRBJ2-2
D: TRBD2
V: TRBV6-4
CDR3: CASSDPTSAMPLNTGELFF
DNA: TGTGCCAGCAGTGACCCGACTAGCGCGATGCCGCTGAACACCGGGGAGCTGTTTTTT

size: NA
J: TRBJ1-4
D: TRBD1
V: TRBV28
CDR3: CASRIDRGSTNEKLFF
DNA: TGTGCCAGCAGAATCGACAGGGGGTCTACTAATGAAAAACTGTTTTTT

size: NA
J: TRBJ1-5
D: TRBD1
V: TRBV10-3
CDR3: CAISELGQGGNQPQHF
DNA: TGTGCCATCAGTGAGTTGGGACAGGGCGGCAATCAGCCCCAGCATTTT

size: NA
J: TRBJ2-1
D: NA
V: TRBV29-1
CDR3: CSVVNGGRLYEQFF
DNA: TGCAGCGTTGTCAACGGGGGGCGCTTATATGAGCAGTTCTTC

size: NA
J: TRBJ2-7
D: NA
V: TRBV7-2
CDR3: CASSLAGGQYEQYF
DNA: TGTGCCAGCAGCTTAGCGGGGGGCCAGTACGAGCAGTACTTC

size: NA
J: TRBJ2-4
D: NA
V: TRBV7-9
CDR3: CASSLAMGVKNIQYF
DNA: TGTGCCAGCAGCTTAGCTATGGGAGTCAAAAACATTCAGTACTTC

size: NA
J: TRBJ2-7
D: TRBD2
V: TRBV5-1
CDR3: CASSRDGGTYEQYF
DNA: TGCGCCAGCAGCCGGGACGGGGGGACCTACGAGCAGTACTTC

size: NA
J: TRBJ1-2
D: TRBD1
V: TRBV27
CDR3: CASSRDRADRYTF
DNA: TGTGCCAGCAGCAGGGACAGGGCAGATCGCTACACCTTC

size: NA
J: TRBJ1-4
D: NA
V: TRBV2
CDR3: CASRMGAYEKLFF
DNA: TGTGCCAGCAGGATGGGGGCCTATGAAAAACTGTTTTTT

size: NA
J: TRBJ1-4
D: NA
V: TRBV2
CDR3: CASSPDRATNEKLFF
DNA: TGTGCCAGCAGCCCCGACAGAGCAACTAATGAAAAACTGTTTTTT

size: NA
J: TRBJ2-3
D: TRBD2
V: TRBV20-1
CDR3: CSASSSGGITSTDTQYF
DNA: TGCAGTGCTAGTTCCAGCGGGGGGATAACCAGCACAGATACGCAGTATTTT

size: NA
J: TRBJ1-2
D: NA
V: TRBV7-9
CDR3: CASSVPQDMNGYTF
DNA: TGTGCCAGCAGCGTTCCGCAGGACATGAATGGCTACACCTTC

size: NA
J: TRBJ2-1
D: TRBD1
V: TRBV3-1/TRBV3-2
CDR3: CASSQTGTGPSEQFF
DNA: TGTGCCAGCAGCCAGACCGGGACAGGGCCGTCAGAGCAGTTCTTC

size: NA
J: TRBJ2-2
D: TRBD2
V: TRBV18
CDR3: CASSPSEGRGSNTGELFF
DNA: TGTGCCAGCTCACCATCCGAGGGGCGGGGGTCCAACACCGGGGAGCTGTTTTTT

size: NA
J: TRBJ2-2
D: NA
V: TRBV7-8
CDR3: CASRKTRGSNTGELFF
DNA: TGTGCCAGCAGAAAGACCAGGGGCTCGAACACCGGGGAGCTGTTTTTT

size: NA
J: TRBJ1-3
D: NA
V: TRBV3-1/TRBV3-2
CDR3: CASSRRSEGNTIYF
DNA: TGTGCCAGCAGCCGACGAAGCGAAGGAAACACCATATATTTT

size: NA
J: TRBJ2-7
D: TRBD1
V: TRBV28
CDR3: CASSPILRDRGGEQYF
DNA: TGTGCCAGCAGTCCAATCCTCCGGGACAGGGGGGGCGAGCAGTACTTC

size: NA
J: TRBJ2-1
D: TRBD1
V: TRBV7-2
CDR3: CASSMRQGIINEQFF
DNA: TGTGCCAGCAGCATGAGACAGGGTATCATAAATGAGCAGTTCTTC

size: NA
J: TRBJ2-7
D: NA
V: TRBV30
CDR3: CAWRRAGPYEQYF
DNA: TGTGCCTGGAGGAGGGCAGGTCCCTACGAGCAGTACTTC

size: NA
J: TRBJ1-2
D: TRBD1
V: TRBV5-8
CDR3: CASSSWDRVYGYTF
DNA: TGTGCCAGCAGCTCGTGGGACAGGGTTTATGGCTACACCTTC

size: NA
J: TRBJ1-3
D: NA
V: TRBV29-1
CDR3: CSVVEVGNTIYF
DNA: TGCAGCGTTGTGGAAGTTGGAAACACCATATATTTT

size: few
J: TRBJ1-6
D: TRBD1
V: TRBV7-8
CDR3: CASSLEGRGNSPLHF
DNA: TGTGCCAGCAGCTTAGAAGGCAGGGGGAATTCACCCCTCCACTTT